This record looks at one T cell receptor (beta chain) sequence and its context. The source of the sample is a study of blood T cells in healthy people across ages. The CDR3 contains 16 residues. Unmatched junction bases numbered 3, after V lost 4 bases and J lost 2 bases. For the second PCR, which ran for 7 to 11 cycles, a sample-barcoded 5' primer and a J-beta primer mix were used. TCRdb passed the 5' RACE reads through MiXCR, listing each CDR3 protein once. The sample lists around 780,000 distinct CDR3 sequences, 20% to 30% occurring once. These same data were also listed under a study on T cells of mothers and their children. That report notes: Extracted RNA, in its entirety, went into cDNA synthesis at about 1.5 ug per 15 ul.

Sequenced material: blood. This receptor was obtained from a boy younger than 18 in good health. The chain links TRBV12-3 or TRBV12-4 to TRBJ2-1; 12 positions match TRBD2. CDR3 loop: CASSSRLAGAYNEQFF. The CDR3 DNA follows: TGTGCCAGCAGTTCCCGACTAGCGGGGGCCTACAATGAGCAGTTCTTC.